A single sample gave rise to the 8 T cell receptor beta chains below, sequenced in a study of cytomegalovirus exposure and HLA in healthy donors. PCR amplification relied on 60 Vbeta primers (plus 13 Jbeta primers). Sequencing was performed with immunoSEQ multiplex PCR; in TCRdb, only in-frame clones are kept and a portion is missing. This table has roughly 200,000 clones, 70% to 80% appearing once. The sequencing sample was made of PBMCs. The receptor set was obtained from a woman aged 60-75 years in good health and CMV-seropositive.

The chain has TRBV12-5 and TRBJ1-1, with no clear D. V gave up 4 bases and J gave up 4 bases, with 13 bases separating them. Germline values: CDR1 LGHNT, CDR2 FRNRAP. This CDR3 has 14 residues. The CDR3 reads CASGSGVWGTEAFF. CDR3 sequence (DNA): TGTGCTAGTGGTTCCGGGGTATGGGGCACTGAAGCTTTCTTT. The full variable domain, in which reference TRBV12-5 and TRBJ1-1 provide the parts outside the CDR3, is DARVTQTPRHKVTEMGQEVTMRCQPILGHNTVFWYRQTMMQGLELLAYFRNRAPLDDSGMPKDRFSAEMPDATLATLKIQPSEPRDSAVYFCASGSGVWGTEAFFGQGTRLTVV.

The gene calls are TRBV2 and TRBJ2-3, with 9 bases lining up with TRBD1. Germline V CDR1 and CDR2: SNHLY, FYNNEI. V gave up 6 bases and J gave up 1 base; unmatched junction bases: 5. This CDR3 has 15 residues. The CDR3 sequence: CASSRDRDRTDTQYF. In nucleotides, the CDR3 is TGTGCCAGCAGCCGGGACAGGGACCGCACAGATACGCAGTATTTT.

CDR3 bases: TGTGCCAGCAGTTTTATGAGCGGGAGGGCCCCAGATACGCAGTATTTT. Translated: CASSFMSGRAPDTQYF. J is TRBJ2-3 and V is TRBV28; 10 bases agree with TRBD2. V lost 3 bases to trimming and J lost 4 bases; unmatched junction nucleotides: 7. CDR3 length: 16 amino acids. Germline-derived CDR1 and CDR2 are MDHEN and SYDVKM.

The V and J genes are TRBV2 and TRBJ2-5; 12 nucleotides line up with TRBD2. In germline, CDR1 is SNHLY, CDR2 FYNNEI. The CDR3 runs to 16 residues. Germline trimming cut 8 bases from V and 2 bases from J; bases unmatched to any gene: 9. The CDR3: CASLLGLAGGQETQYF. The CDR3 DNA sequence: TGTGCCAGCCTCTTGGGCCTAGCGGGAGGGCAAGAGACCCAGTACTTC.

In this sample, this clone turned up a few times. The CDR3 is CASRDRGYYEQYF. As DNA, the CDR3 is TGTGCCAGCAGGGACAGGGGGTACTACGAGCAGTACTTC. V and J are TRBV2 and TRBJ2-7; 10 nucleotides match TRBD1. Losses at the gene ends were 6 bases for V and 3 bases for J; bases not matched to a gene: 2. Germline V gene sequence: CDR1 SNHLY, CDR2 FYNNEI. The length of the CDR3 is 13 residues.

Details on this clone: One end of the junction fails to match germline, which may point to a read error. CDR3 protein: CASSFGQVLGANGLTF. The CDR3 coding sequence is TGTGCCAGCAGCTTCGGACAGGTGCTCGGGGCCAACGGCCTGACTTTC. The chain is built from TRBV11-2 and TRBJ2-6, with 7 bases fitting TRBD1. Germline V gives CDR1 SGHAT, CDR2 FQNNGV. The CDR3 has 16 amino acids.

For this clone: One junction end disagrees with the germline gene, perhaps due to a read error. V and J are TRBV19 and TRBJ1-2; D gene unclear. Germline V lookup: CDR1 LNHDA, CDR2 SQIVND (reference sequence). This CDR3 is 17 amino acids long. This CDR3 is CASSTPLEGWANYGYTF. CDR3 nucleotide sequence: TGTGCCAGTAGTACCCCTCTCGAGGGCTGGGCTAATTATGGCTACACCTTC.

The gene calls are TRBV7-9 and TRBJ1-6; D call uncertain. The CDR3 totals 14 residues. Germline V gene data show CDR1 as SEHNR and CDR2 as FQNEAQ (reference sequence). Trimming removed 4 bases from V and 4 bases from J, with 8 bases in between. Written as DNA, the CDR3 is TGTGCCAGCAGCTCGGGAGCGTATAATTCACCCCTCCACTTT. Its translation is CASSSGAYNSPLHF.